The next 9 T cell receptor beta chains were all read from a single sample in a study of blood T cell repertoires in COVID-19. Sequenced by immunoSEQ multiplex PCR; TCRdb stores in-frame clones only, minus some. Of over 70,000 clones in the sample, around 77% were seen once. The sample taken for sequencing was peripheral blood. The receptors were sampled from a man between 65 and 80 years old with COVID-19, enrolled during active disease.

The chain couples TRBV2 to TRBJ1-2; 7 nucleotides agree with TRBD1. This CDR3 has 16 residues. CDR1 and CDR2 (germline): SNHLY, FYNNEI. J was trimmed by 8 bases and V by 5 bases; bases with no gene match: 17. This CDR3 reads CASSYGPRTGGMGYTF. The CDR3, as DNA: TGTGCCAGCAGTTATGGTCCCAGGACAGGAGGTATGGGCTACACCTTC.

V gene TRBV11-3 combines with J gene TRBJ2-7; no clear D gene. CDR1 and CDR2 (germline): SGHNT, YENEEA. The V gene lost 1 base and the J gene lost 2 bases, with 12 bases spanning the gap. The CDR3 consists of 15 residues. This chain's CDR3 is CASSLVLAVTYEQYF. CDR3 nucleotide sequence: TGTGCCAGCAGCTTAGTCCTGGCAGTCACCTACGAGCAGTACTTC.

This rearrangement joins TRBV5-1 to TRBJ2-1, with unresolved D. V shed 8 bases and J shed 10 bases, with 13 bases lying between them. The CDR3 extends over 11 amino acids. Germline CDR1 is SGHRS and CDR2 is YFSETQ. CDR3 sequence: CASTWQREQFF. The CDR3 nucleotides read TGCGCCAGTACTTGGCAGAGGGAGCAGTTCTTC.

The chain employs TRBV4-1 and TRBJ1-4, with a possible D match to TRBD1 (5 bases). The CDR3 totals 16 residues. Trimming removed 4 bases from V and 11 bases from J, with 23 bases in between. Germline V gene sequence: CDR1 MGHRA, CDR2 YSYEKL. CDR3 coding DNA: TGCGCCAGCAGCCGGGAAGGCGGGACCCCCACGGGGAAACTGTTTTTT. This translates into CASSREGGTPTGKLFF.

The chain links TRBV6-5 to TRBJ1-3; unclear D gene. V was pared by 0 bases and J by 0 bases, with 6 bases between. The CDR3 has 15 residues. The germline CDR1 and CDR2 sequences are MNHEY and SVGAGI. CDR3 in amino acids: CASSYSFFSGNTIYF. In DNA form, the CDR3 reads TGTGCCAGCAGTTACTCGTTCTTCTCTGGAAACACCATATATTTT.

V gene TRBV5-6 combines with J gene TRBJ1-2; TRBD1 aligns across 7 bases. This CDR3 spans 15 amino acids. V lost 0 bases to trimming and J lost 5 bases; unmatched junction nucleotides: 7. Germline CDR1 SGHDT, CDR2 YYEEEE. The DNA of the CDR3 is TGTGCCAGCAGCTTGGGCGCAGGGGGTTTGTATGGCTACACCTTC. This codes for CASSLGAGGLYGYTF.

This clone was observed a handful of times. CDR3 amino acids: CASSPWDSNEQFF. As DNA, the CDR3 is TGTGCCAGCAGCCCATGGGACAGCAATGAGCAGTTCTTC. The V gene is TRBV9, the J gene TRBJ2-1, with 7 bases aligning to TRBD1. The CDR3 runs to 13 residues. After removal of 4 bases from V and 6 bases from J, the junction contained 4 bases not matched to a gene. Germline-derived CDR1 and CDR2 are SGDLS and YYNGEE.

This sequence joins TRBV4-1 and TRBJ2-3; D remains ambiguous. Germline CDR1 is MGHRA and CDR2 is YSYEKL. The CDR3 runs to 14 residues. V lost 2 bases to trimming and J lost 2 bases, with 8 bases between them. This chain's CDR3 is CASSQQLNTDTQYF. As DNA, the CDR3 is TGCGCCAGCAGCCAACAACTCAACACAGATACGCAGTATTTT.

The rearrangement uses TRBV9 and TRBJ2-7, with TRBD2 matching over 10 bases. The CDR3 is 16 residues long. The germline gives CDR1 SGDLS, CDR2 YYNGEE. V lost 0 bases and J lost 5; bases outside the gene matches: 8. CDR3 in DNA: TGTGCCAGCAGCGTAGGGGCTAGCGGGAGCGGAAACGAGCAGTACTTC. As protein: CASSVGASGSGNEQYF. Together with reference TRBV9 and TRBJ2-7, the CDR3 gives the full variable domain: DSGVTQTPKHLITATGQRVTLRCSPRSGDLSVYWYQQSLDQGLQFLIQYYNGEERAKGNILERFSAQQFPDLHSELNLSSLELGDSALYFCASSVGASGSGNEQYFGPGTRLTVT.